This T cell receptor beta chain derives from a study of OX40 agonist ivuxolimab in advanced cancers. Overall study context: The study treated patients with ivuxolimab, an agonistic anti-OX40 (CD134) antibody.

Autoimmune disease history or systemic immunosuppression excluded patients. The assay was immunoSEQ multiplex PCR, and TCRdb's table has in-frame clones only and misses some. The sample yields approximately 38,000 clones, 82% seen once. Per germline, CDR1 SGHTA and CDR2 FQGNSA. Deletions cut 1 base from V and 4 bases from J, with 13 bases between. This CDR3 has 15 amino acids. Study-wide results and caveats: On average, CD8+ T cells had more expanded clones than CD4+. Within 6 weeks, CD4+ and CD8+ blood T cells expanded clonally at 0.1 to 3.0 mg/kg.

A remark on this clone: Its matching antigen is unknown.

This sample comprised CD4+ or CD8+ T cells sorted from blood, obtained in a trial of the OX40 agonist ivuxolimab. The source is an adult with an advanced solid tumor such as melanoma, head and neck, liver or kidney cancer. The rearrangement uses TRBV7-2 and TRBJ2-5; no clear D. The DNA for the CDR3 is TGTGCCAGCAGCTTAGTAGGCCGAAGAGGAGAGACCCAGTACTTC. As protein: CASSLVGRRGETQYF.